This T cell receptor (beta chain) is from a study of blood T cell repertoires in COVID-19. Study-wide context: Researchers got acute and convalescent COVID-19 samples from the United States, Italy and Spain. Nucleic acid was either cDNA or gDNA, and it came from T cells, B-cell-depleted T cells, or PBMCs.

The table came from immunoSEQ multiplex PCR; TCRdb's copy has only in-frame clones and leaves some out. The data contain 200,000 to 250,000 clones, 82% of them seen just once; the ten biggest clones take up around 3.3%. CDR1 and CDR2 (germline): MNHEY, SMNVEV (reference sequence). V was pared by 6 bases and J by 7 bases, with 2 bases of the junction left unmatched. This CDR3 is built from 11 residues. Sequencing was performed on peripheral blood. The sequence derives from a woman older than 75 with acute or convalescent COVID-19. The V gene is TRBV27, the J gene TRBJ2-7, with 8 bases lining up with TRBD1. DNA of the CDR3: TGTGCCAGCAGCAGGGGGCGGGAGCAGTACTTC. Its protein is CASSRGREQYF.